The present T cell receptor beta chain was sequenced within a study of technical replicates of blood from several donors. CDR3 size: 16 residues. CDR1 and CDR2 (germline): SGHDT, YYEEEE. Trimming took off 1 base at V and 0 bases at J, with 11 bases between the two ends. Sequenced by immunoSEQ multiplex PCR; TCRdb stores in-frame clones only, minus some. The sample consists of approximately 73,000 clones, 95% of them appearing once. This sequence originates from a human donor in good health. Source material: T cells isolated from PBMCs. J is TRBJ1-3 and V is TRBV5-6, with a tentative D call TRBD1 (5 bases). CDR3 residues: CASSLYLGGSGNTIYF. DNA for the CDR3: TGTGCCAGCAGCTTGTATCTCGGGGGCTCTGGAAACACCATATATTTT.